A single T cell receptor beta chain is shown here with its context. The antigen remains undetermined. This sample stems from a study of shared clonotypes between healthy human individuals. The assay was immunoSEQ multiplex PCR, and TCRdb's table has in-frame clones only and misses some. This table has 2 million to 2.5 million clones, about 90% appearing once. Regarding the study as a whole: Read depth was anticipated to influence clonotype sharing among donors. Compared with clonotypes that all four donors shared, non-shared clonotypes had lower generation probabilities.

All donors were Caucasian adults living in Nashville, Tennessee. Investigators divided CD4+ cells into CD45RA+ naive and CD45RA-negative memory subsets. The TCR comes from a man between 18 and 29 years old in good health. Some clones in this sample may be carry-over from other donors' samples. Material for sequencing was naive CD4+ T cells from PBMCs. As to subset: CD45RA+ positively selected.

The CDR3 spells CAISDSGISGNTIYF. The CDR3 DNA sequence: TGTGCCATCAGTGATTCCGGTATCTCTGGAAACACCATATATTTT. The chain is built from TRBV10-3 and TRBJ1-3, with unresolved D. CDR3 length: 15 residues. In germline, CDR1 is ENHRY, CDR2 SYGVKD. The germline V and J ends were trimmed by 3 bases and 0 bases, with 9 bases remaining between them.